Listed here is a single T cell receptor beta chain. This sample stems from a study of shared clonotypes between healthy human individuals. The germline V gene encodes CDR1 MDHEN and CDR2 SYDVKM. The CDR3 spans 13 residues. V trimming: 5 bases; J trimming: 10 bases; junction bases outside the gene matches: 10. Generated by immunoSEQ multiplex PCR, the TCRdb table keeps only in-frame clones and is missing some. The sample yields approximately 500,000 clones, roughly 95% seen once. The receptor comes from a woman in her 30s in good health. The chain couples TRBV28 to TRBJ1-1, with 7 bases aligning to TRBD1. Input material: naive CD4+ T cells sorted from blood. Subset defined: CD45RA+ positively selected. CDR3 sequence: CASSRQDRVGAFF. The CDR3 nucleotides are TGTGCCAGCAGTCGCCAAGACAGGGTTGGAGCTTTCTTT.